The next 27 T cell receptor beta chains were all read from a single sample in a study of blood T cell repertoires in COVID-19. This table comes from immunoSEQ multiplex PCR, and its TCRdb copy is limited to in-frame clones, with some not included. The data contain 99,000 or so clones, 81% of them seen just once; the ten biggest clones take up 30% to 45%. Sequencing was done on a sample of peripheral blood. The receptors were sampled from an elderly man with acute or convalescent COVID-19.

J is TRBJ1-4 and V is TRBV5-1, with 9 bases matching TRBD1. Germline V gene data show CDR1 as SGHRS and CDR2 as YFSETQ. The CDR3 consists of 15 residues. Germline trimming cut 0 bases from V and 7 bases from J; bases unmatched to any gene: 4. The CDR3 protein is CASSLGDRVFEKLFF. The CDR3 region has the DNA TGCGCCAGCAGCTTGGGGGACAGGGTGTTTGAAAAACTGTTTTTT.

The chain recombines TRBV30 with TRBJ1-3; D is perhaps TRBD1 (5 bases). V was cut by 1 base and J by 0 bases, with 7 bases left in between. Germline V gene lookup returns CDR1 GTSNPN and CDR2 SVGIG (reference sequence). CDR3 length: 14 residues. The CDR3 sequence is CAWSAGYSGNTIYF. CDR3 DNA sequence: TGTGCCTGGAGTGCAGGGTACTCTGGAAACACCATATATTTT.

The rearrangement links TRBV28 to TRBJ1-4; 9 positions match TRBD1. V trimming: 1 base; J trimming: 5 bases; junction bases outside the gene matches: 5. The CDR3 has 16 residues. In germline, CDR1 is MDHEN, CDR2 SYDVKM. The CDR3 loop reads CASSLYGTGSNEKLFF. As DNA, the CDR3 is TGTGCCAGCAGTTTATATGGGACAGGGTCAAATGAAAAACTGTTTTTT.

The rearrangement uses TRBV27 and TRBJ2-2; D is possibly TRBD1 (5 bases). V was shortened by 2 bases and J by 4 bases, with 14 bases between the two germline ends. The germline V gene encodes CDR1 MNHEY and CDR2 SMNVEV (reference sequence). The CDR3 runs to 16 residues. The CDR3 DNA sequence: TGTGCCAGCAGTTTAATCGGCAGGGTCGGCACCGGGGAGCTGTTTTTT. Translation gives CASSLIGRVGTGELFF.

For the CDR3, the DNA is TGTGCCTGGAGTTCAGGGGCCTACGAGCAGTACTTC. Protein product: CAWSSGAYEQYF. The J gene is TRBJ2-7, the V gene TRBV30; possibly TRBD1 for D (6 bases). Trimming shortened V by 2 bases and J by 2 bases, and 7 bases separated the two germline ends. CDR1 and CDR2 (germline): GTSNPN, SVGIG (reference sequence). The CDR3 has 12 residues. Using reference TRBV30 and TRBJ2-7 for the parts outside the CDR3, the full variable domain is SQTIHQWPATLVQPVGSPLSLECTVEGTSNPNLYWYRQAAGRGLQLLFYSVGIGQISSEVPQNLSASRPQDRQFILSSKKLLLSDSGFYLCAWSSGAYEQYFGPGTRLTVT.

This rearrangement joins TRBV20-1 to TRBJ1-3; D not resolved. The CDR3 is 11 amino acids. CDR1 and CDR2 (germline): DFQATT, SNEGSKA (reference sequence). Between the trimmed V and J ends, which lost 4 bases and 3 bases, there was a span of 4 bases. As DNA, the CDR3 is TGCAGTGCTACGGGTGGAAACACCATATATTTT. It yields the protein CSATGGNTIYF.

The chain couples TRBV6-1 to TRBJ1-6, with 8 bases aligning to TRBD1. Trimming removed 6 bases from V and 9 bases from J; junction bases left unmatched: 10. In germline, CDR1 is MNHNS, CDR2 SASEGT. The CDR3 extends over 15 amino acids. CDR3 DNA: TGTGCCAGCAGGGGAAAGGACAGGGAAAGTTCACCCCTCCACTTT. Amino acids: CASRGKDRESSPLHF.

The CDR3 DNA follows: TGTGCCAGCAGCCAAAAAAGCGGGAGCGCTACCTACGAGCAGTACTTC. Translating gives CASSQKSGSATYEQYF. The V and J genes are TRBV4-2 and TRBJ2-7, with 8 nucleotides matching TRBD2. This CDR3 has 16 amino acids. V shed 2 bases and J 2 bases; nucleotides not matched to a gene: 8. CDR1 and CDR2 from the germline V gene are LGHNA and YNFKEQ.

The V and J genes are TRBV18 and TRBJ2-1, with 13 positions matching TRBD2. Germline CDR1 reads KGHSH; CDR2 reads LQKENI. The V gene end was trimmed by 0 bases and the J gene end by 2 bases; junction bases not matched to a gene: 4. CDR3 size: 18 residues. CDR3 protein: CASSPPSGLAGAYNEQFF. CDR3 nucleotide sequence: TGTGCCAGCTCACCACCGAGTGGACTAGCGGGGGCCTACAATGAGCAGTTCTTC. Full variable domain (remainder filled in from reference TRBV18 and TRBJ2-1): NAGVMQNPRHLVRRRGQEARLRCSPMKGHSHVYWYRQLPEEGLKFMVYLQKENIIDESGMPKERFSAEFPKEGPSILRIQQVVRGDSAAYFCASSPPSGLAGAYNEQFFGPGTRLTVL.

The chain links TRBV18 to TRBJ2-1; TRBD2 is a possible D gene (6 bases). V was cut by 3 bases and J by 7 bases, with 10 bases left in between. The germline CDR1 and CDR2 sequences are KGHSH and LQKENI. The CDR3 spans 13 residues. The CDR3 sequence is CASSPGLDNEQFF. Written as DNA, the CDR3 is TGTGCCAGCTCACCGGGACTGGATAATGAGCAGTTCTTC.

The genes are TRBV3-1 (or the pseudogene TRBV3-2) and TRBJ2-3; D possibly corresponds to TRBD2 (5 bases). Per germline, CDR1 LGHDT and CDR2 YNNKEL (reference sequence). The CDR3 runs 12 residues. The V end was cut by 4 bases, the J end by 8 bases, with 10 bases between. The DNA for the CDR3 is TGTGCCAGCAGCCTCTCTGCGGGTACGCAGTATTTT. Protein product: CASSLSAGTQYF.

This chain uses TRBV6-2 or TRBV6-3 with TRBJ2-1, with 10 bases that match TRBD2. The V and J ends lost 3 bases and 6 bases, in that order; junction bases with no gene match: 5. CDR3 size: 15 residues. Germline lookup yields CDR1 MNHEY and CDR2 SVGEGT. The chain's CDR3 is CASSYGSGRGNEQFF. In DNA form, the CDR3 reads TGTGCCAGCAGTTATGGGAGCGGGAGGGGCAATGAGCAGTTCTTC.

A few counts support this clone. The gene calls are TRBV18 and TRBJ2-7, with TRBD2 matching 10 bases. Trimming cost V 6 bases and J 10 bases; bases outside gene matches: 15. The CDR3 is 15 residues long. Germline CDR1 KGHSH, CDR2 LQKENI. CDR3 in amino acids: CASSSDLAGEFHQYF. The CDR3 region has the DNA TGTGCCAGCTCGTCAGACCTAGCGGGAGAATTCCACCAGTACTTC.

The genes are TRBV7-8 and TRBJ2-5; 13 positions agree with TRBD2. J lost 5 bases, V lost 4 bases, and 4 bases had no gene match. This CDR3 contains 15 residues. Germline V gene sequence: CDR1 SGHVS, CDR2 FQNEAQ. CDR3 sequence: CASSSQTSGRETQYF. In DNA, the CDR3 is TGTGCCAGCAGCTCCCAGACTAGCGGGAGGGAGACCCAGTACTTC.

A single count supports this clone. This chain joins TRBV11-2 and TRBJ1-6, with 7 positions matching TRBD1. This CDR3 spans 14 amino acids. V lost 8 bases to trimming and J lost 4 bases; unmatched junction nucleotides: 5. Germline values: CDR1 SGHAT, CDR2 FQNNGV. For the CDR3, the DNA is TGTGCCAGCGGCCCGGGACAGTATAATTCACCCCTCCACTTT. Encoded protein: CASGPGQYNSPLHF.

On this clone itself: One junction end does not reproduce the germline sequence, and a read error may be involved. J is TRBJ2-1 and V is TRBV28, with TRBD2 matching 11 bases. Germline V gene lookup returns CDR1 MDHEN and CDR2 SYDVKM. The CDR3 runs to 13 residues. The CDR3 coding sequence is TGTGCCAGCAGTATGCAAACACTAGCGGGAGTGGTCTTC. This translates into CASSMQTLAGVVF.

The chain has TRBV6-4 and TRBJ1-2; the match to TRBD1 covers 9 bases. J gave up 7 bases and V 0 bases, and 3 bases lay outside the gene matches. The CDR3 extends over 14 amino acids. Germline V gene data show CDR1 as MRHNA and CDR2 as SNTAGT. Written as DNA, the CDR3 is TGTGCCAGCAGTGACTCAGGGACAGGGACTGGCTACACCTTC. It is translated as CASSDSGTGTGYTF.

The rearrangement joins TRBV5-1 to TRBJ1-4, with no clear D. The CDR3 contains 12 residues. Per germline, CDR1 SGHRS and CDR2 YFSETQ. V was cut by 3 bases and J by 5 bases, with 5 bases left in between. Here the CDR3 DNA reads TGCGCCAGCAGCTCGACAAATGAAAAACTGTTTTTT. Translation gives CASSSTNEKLFF.

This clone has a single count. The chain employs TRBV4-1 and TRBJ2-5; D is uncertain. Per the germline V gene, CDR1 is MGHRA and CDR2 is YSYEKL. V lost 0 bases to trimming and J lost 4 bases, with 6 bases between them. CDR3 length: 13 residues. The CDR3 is CASSQDSRETQYF. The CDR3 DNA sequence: TGCGCCAGCAGCCAAGATAGTAGAGAGACCCAGTACTTC.

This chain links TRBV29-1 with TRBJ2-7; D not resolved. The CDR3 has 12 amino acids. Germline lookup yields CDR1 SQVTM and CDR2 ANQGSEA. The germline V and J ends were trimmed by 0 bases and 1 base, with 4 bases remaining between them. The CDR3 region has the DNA TGCAGCGTTGAAGATTTATCCTACGAGCAGTACTTC. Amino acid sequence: CSVEDLSYEQYF.

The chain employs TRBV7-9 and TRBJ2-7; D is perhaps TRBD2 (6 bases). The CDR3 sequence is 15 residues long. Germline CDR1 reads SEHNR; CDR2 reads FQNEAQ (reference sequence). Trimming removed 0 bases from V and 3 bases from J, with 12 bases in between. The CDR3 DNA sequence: TGTGCCAGCAGCTTAGCCTCCGCGGGAAACTACGAGCAGTACTTC. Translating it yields CASSLASAGNYEQYF. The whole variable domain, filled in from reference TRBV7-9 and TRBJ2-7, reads DTGVSQNPRHKITKRGQNVTFRCDPISEHNRLYWYRQTLGQGPEFLTYFQNEAQLEKSRLLSDRFSAERPKGSFSTLEIQRTEQGDSAMYLCASSLASAGNYEQYFGPGTRLTVT.

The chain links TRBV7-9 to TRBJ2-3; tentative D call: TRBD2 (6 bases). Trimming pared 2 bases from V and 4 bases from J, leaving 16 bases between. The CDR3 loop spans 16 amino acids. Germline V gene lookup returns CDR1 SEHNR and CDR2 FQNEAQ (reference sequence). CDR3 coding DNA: TGTGCCAGCAGCTTAAACGGGGGTTCAACGGCAGATACGCAGTATTTT. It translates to CASSLNGGSTADTQYF. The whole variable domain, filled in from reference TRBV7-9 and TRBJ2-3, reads DTGVSQNPRHKITKRGQNVTFRCDPISEHNRLYWYRQTLGQGPEFLTYFQNEAQLEKSRLLSDRFSAERPKGSFSTLEIQRTEQGDSAMYLCASSLNGGSTADTQYFGPGTRLTVL.

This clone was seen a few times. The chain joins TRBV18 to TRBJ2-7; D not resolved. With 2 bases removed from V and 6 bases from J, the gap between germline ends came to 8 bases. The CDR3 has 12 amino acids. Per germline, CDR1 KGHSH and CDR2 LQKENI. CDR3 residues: CASSPAASEQYF. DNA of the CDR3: TGTGCCAGCTCACCAGCGGCTAGCGAGCAGTACTTC.

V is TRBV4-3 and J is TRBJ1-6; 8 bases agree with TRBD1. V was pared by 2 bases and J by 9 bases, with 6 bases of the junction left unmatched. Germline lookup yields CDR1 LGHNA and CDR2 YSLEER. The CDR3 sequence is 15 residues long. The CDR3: CASSQKQGGGSPLHF. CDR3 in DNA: TGCGCCAGCAGCCAAAAACAGGGGGGGGGTTCACCCCTCCACTTT.

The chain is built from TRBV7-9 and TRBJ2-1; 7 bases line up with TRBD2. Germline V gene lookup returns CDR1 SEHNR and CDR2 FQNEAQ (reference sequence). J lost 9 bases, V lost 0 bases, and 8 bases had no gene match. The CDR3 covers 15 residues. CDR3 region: CASSLALAVGGEQFF. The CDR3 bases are TGTGCCAGCAGCTTAGCGCTAGCGGTCGGGGGTGAGCAGTTCTTC.

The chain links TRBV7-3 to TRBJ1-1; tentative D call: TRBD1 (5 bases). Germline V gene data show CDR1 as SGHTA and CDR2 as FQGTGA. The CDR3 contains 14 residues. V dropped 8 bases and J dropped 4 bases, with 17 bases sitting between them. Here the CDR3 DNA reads TGTGCCAGCTCCTTTAATGGGGGAGGCACTGAAGCTTTCTTT. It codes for CASSFNGGGTEAFF.

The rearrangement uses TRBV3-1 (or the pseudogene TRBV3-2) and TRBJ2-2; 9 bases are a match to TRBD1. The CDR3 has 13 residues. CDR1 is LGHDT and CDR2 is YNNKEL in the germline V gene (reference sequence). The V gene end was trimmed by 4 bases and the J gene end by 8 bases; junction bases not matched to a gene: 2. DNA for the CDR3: TGTGCCAGCAGCCGGACAGGGGAGGGGGAGCTGTTTTTT. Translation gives CASSRTGEGELFF.